The clone carrying this T cell receptor (beta chain) has just a few counts. No antigen is known for it. Generation of TCR cDNA used 5'RACE template switching (which added a universal primer site and UMIs). TCRdb reanalysed the 5' RACE reads using MiXCR and keeps one entry per CDR3 protein. The sample lists roughly 330,000 distinct CDR3 sequences; around 4.1% were seen once. These data belong to a study of T cells after yellow fever vaccination. Per the germline V gene, CDR1 is DFQATT and CDR2 is SNEGSKA (reference sequence). The CDR3 length is 13 residues. Losses at the gene ends were 5 bases for V and 3 bases for J; bases not matched to a gene: 5. Broader study findings: The secondary response peaked faster, at day 5 versus 15, but was weaker.

This TCR derives from a man aged 18 to 29 who received the YFV17D yellow fever vaccine. The chain is built from TRBV20-1 and TRBJ2-7; TRBD1 matches 9 bases. The sequencing here drew on PBMCs, taken 5 days after the yellow fever booster vaccination. DNA of the CDR3: TGCAGTGCTGTACCGGGACAGGGCTACGAGCAGTACTTC. This encodes CSAVPGQGYEQYF.